Following are 29 T cell receptor beta chains from one sample sequenced in a study of T cell responses to AZD1222 COVID-19 vaccine. Measured with immunoSEQ multiplex PCR; TCRdb has only the in-frame clones, and not every one. The sample has over 100,000 clones, more than 70% seen once; the top ten hold 4.4%. The source was peripheral blood, collected 28 days after the second AZD1222 dose. The receptors shown here come from an adult who received the AZD1222 COVID-19 vaccine.

The rearrangement joins TRBV6-2 or TRBV6-3 to TRBJ1-6, with D possibly TRBD1 on 5 matching bases. Germline V gene lookup returns CDR1 MNHEY and CDR2 SVGEGT. V lost 0 bases and J 10 bases, leaving 16 bases between the germline ends. The CDR3 is 16 amino acids. This CDR3 reads CASSYSTGLLVSPLHF. The CDR3 region has the DNA TGTGCCAGCAGTTACTCTACAGGCCTTTTGGTCTCACCCCTCCACTTT.

The rearrangement joins TRBV10-1 to TRBJ2-1, with 11 bases fitting TRBD1. The CDR3 extends over 18 amino acids. The germline V gene encodes CDR1 WNHNN and CDR2 SYGVQD (reference sequence). V shed 2 bases and J 2 bases; nucleotides not matched to a gene: 8. The CDR3 DNA follows: TGCGCCAGCAGTGAGCCCCCGGACAGGGGGCAGACCTACAATGAGCAGTTCTTC. Translated, it gives CASSEPPDRGQTYNEQFF.

The chain is built from TRBV19 and TRBJ1-1; possibly TRBD1 for D (5 bases). Germline V gives CDR1 LNHDA, CDR2 SQIVND (reference sequence). Trimming shortened V by 5 bases and J by 2 bases, and 6 bases separated the two germline ends. The CDR3 is 12 residues long. CDR3 region: CASSQGNTEAFF. The CDR3 nucleotides read TGTGCCAGTAGTCAGGGAAACACTGAAGCTTTCTTT.

This chain uses TRBV7-7 with TRBJ2-2; D gene ambiguous. Per germline, CDR1 SSHAT and CDR2 FNYEAQ (reference sequence). CDR3 size: 13 residues. V was trimmed by 7 bases and J by 1 base, leaving 7 bases between them. CDR3 DNA sequence: TGTGCCAGCAAGGACCAGAACACCGGGGAGCTGTTTTTT. Residues: CASKDQNTGELFF.

This clone was counted a few times. V usage is TRBV7-3 and J usage is TRBJ1-6; D is possibly TRBD1 (6 bases). Germline V gives CDR1 SGHTA, CDR2 FQGTGA. Trimming stripped 5 bases from V and 6 bases from J, with 11 bases between. CDR3 length: 14 amino acids. CDR3: CASSMGHSNSPLHF. As DNA, the CDR3 is TGTGCCAGCAGCATGGGACACTCTAATTCACCCCTCCACTTT. The full variable domain, with the rest looked up from reference TRBV7-3 and TRBJ1-6, is GAGVSQTPSNKVTEKGKYVELRCDPISGHTALYWYRQSLGQGPEFLIYFQGTGAADDSGLPNDRFFAVRPEGSVSTLKIQRTERGDSAVYLCASSMGHSNSPLHFGNGTRLTVT.

The chain carries TRBV27 and TRBJ2-7; 7 bases match TRBD2. The CDR3 totals 13 residues. J gave up 6 bases and V 5 bases, and 7 bases lay outside the gene matches. The germline CDR1 and CDR2 sequences are MNHEY and SMNVEV (reference sequence). The CDR3 bases are TGTGCCAGCAGTGGACTAGTTTGGGCCGAGCAGTACTTC. Translation: CASSGLVWAEQYF.

This clone is a singleton in its sample. The rearrangement links TRBV12-3 or TRBV12-4 to TRBJ1-2; D is unresolved. V shed 5 bases and J shed 8 bases, with 9 bases lying between them. This CDR3 has 11 residues. The CDR3 DNA reads TGTGCCAGCAGTGTCGACGGGGGCTACACCTTC. It is translated as CASSVDGGYTF.

This clone has ten or more counts. The chain links TRBV2 to TRBJ1-6; D ambiguous. V lost 2 bases and J lost 7, with 15 bases in between. This CDR3 region has 16 residues. CDR1 SNHLY and CDR2 FYNNEI come from the germline V gene. CDR3 amino acids: CASSEYPVEQNSPLHF. In nucleotides, the CDR3 is TGTGCCAGCAGTGAATATCCCGTGGAGCAAAATTCACCCCTCCACTTT.

The rearrangement links TRBV29-1 to TRBJ1-2; no clear D. Trimming pared 0 bases from V and 0 bases from J, leaving 5 bases between. There are 13 residues in the CDR3. Germline-derived CDR1 and CDR2 are SQVTM and ANQGSEA. The DNA of the CDR3 is TGCAGCGTTGAAGACGGATCTAACTATGGCTACACCTTC. Translating it yields CSVEDGSNYGYTF.

This chain links TRBV10-3 with TRBJ1-4, with a weak D call TRBD1 (6 bases). Per the germline V gene, CDR1 is ENHRY and CDR2 is SYGVKD. V was clipped by 8 bases and J by 7 bases, with 17 bases between them. This CDR3 region has 14 residues. CDR3 DNA: TGTGCCATCGGGACGGGGGGCGCCGGTGAAAAACTGTTTTTT. Its translation is CAIGTGGAGEKLFF.

The V call is TRBV5-5, the J call TRBJ2-7, with D possibly matching TRBD1 (6 bases). Germline V gene sequence: CDR1 SGHKS, CDR2 YYEKEE (reference sequence). The ends were cut back, 4 bases at V and 3 bases at J, with 17 bases in the middle. The CDR3 totals 15 residues. The CDR3, as DNA: TGTGCCAGCAGCCCACAGGGACAATTACGCTACGAGCAGTACTTC. It specifies CASSPQGQLRYEQYF.

This sequence joins TRBV27 and TRBJ1-2, with 7 bases identical to TRBD1. V shed 2 bases, J shed 4 bases, and the junction held 7 bases outside the gene matches. Germline V gene sequence: CDR1 MNHEY, CDR2 SMNVEV (reference sequence). The CDR3 loop spans 15 amino acids. The CDR3 protein is CASSLRGGVSYGYTF. In nucleotides, the CDR3 is TGTGCCAGCAGTTTACGAGGGGGCGTAAGCTATGGCTACACCTTC.

There are a few counts of this clone. This rearrangement joins TRBV27 to TRBJ2-7, with D perhaps being TRBD1 or TRBD2 (9 bases each). Germline V CDR1 and CDR2: MNHEY, SMNVEV (reference sequence). The CDR3 spans 21 residues. V shed 6 bases and J shed 0 bases, with 33 bases lying between them. The CDR3 protein is CASSPGQPGQGSSGDSYEQYF. The CDR3 DNA sequence: TGTGCCAGCAGCCCAGGTCAGCCGGGACAGGGATCTAGCGGGGACTCCTACGAGCAGTACTTC.

The chain recombines TRBV19 with TRBJ2-1, with 8 bases identical to TRBD2. V lost 9 bases and J lost 2; bases outside the gene matches: 12. From germline, CDR1 is LNHDA and CDR2 SQIVND (reference sequence). The CDR3 spans 16 residues. CDR3 loop: CASLHRGGRTYNEQFF. The DNA for the CDR3 is TGTGCCAGCCTACATCGGGGCGGGAGGACCTACAATGAGCAGTTCTTC.

The chain has TRBV6-6 and TRBJ1-2; 9 nucleotides match TRBD1. With V trimmed by 5 bases and J by 6 bases, 4 bases remained unmatched. The CDR3 loop spans 13 amino acids. Per germline, CDR1 MNHNY and CDR2 SVGAGI (reference sequence). CDR3 sequence (DNA): TGTGCCAGCAGTGACGACAGGGGGAATGGCTACACCTTC. Translation: CASSDDRGNGYTF.

The genes are TRBV19 and TRBJ2-1; D ambiguous. This CDR3 contains 12 residues. Germline V gene lookup returns CDR1 LNHDA and CDR2 SQIVND (reference sequence). Trimming took off 9 bases at V and 8 bases at J, with 14 bases between the two ends. CDR3 DNA sequence: TGTGCCAGATTCAACCAGGTCGATGAGCAGTTCTTC. Translation: CARFNQVDEQFF. Looking up the rest from reference TRBV19 and TRBJ2-1 gives the full variable domain: DGGITQSPKYLFRKEGQNVTLSCEQNLNHDAMYWYRQDPGQGLRLIYYSQIVNDFQKGDIAEGYSVSREKKESFPLTVTSAQKNPTAFYLCARFNQVDEQFFGPGTRLTVL.

This clone was seen once. The rearrangement links TRBV19 to TRBJ2-5; D not resolved. Germline CDR1 and CDR2: LNHDA and SQIVND (reference sequence). The V end was cut by 5 bases, the J end by 4 bases, with 17 bases between. CDR3 length: 15 amino acids. The CDR3 here is CASSPLAPPGETQYF. The CDR3 DNA follows: TGTGCCAGTAGTCCCCTGGCACCTCCGGGAGAGACCCAGTACTTC.

This clone was counted a single time. The chain recombines TRBV4-1 with TRBJ2-1, with 10 bases matching TRBD2. V trimming: 0 bases; J trimming: 5 bases; junction bases outside the gene matches: 7. The length of the CDR3 is 17 residues. Germline V gene data show CDR1 as MGHRA and CDR2 as YSYEKL. The CDR3, as DNA: TGCGCCAGCAGCCAAGAAATCGGGACTAGCGATCACAATGAGCAGTTCTTC. This encodes CASSQEIGTSDHNEQFF.

The chain is built from TRBV6-5 and TRBJ1-6, with D perhaps matching TRBD1 (5 bases). V lost 6 bases and J lost 6, with 12 bases in between. Per the germline V gene, CDR1 is MNHEY and CDR2 is SVGAGI. The CDR3 is made up of 14 amino acids. The CDR3 is CASRPGPPNSPLHF. Written as DNA, the CDR3 is TGTGCCAGCAGGCCGGGACCCCCTAATTCACCCCTCCACTTT.

This clone was counted between two and nine times. This chain links TRBV6-5 with TRBJ1-1; a possible D gene is TRBD1 (6 bases). The length of the CDR3 is 14 residues. Germline V CDR1 and CDR2: MNHEY, SVGAGI. Trimming took 6 bases from V and 3 from J, leaving 14 bases between them. The chain's CDR3 is CASRPSRGDTEAFF. CDR3 nucleotides: TGTGCCAGCAGGCCCTCCAGGGGAGACACTGAAGCTTTCTTT.

The rearrangement uses TRBV15 and TRBJ1-5, with 8 bases that match TRBD1. The trim removed 10 bases at V and 6 bases at J, leaving 11 bases unmatched. Germline lookup yields CDR1 LNHNV and CDR2 YYDKDF (reference sequence). This CDR3 is built from 14 residues. The CDR3 region is CAICEDRVCQPQHF. The CDR3 DNA reads as TGTGCCATCTGCGAGGACAGGGTCTGTCAGCCCCAGCATTTT.

This clone was recorded once. The V call is TRBV6-4, the J call TRBJ1-1, with a possible D match to TRBD1 (5 bases). V shed 3 bases and J shed 1 base, with 12 bases lying between them. The CDR3 loop spans 15 amino acids. Germline values: CDR1 MRHNA, CDR2 SNTAGT. This CDR3 reads CASSERWGKNTEAFF. The DNA of the CDR3 is TGTGCCAGCAGTGAACGGTGGGGGAAGAACACTGAAGCTTTCTTT.

V and J are TRBV11-2 and TRBJ2-5; TRBD1 matches 8 bases. J gave up 4 bases and V 2 bases, and 18 bases lay outside the gene matches. This CDR3 is built from 19 residues. Germline CDR1 reads SGHAT; CDR2 reads FQNNGV. CDR3 coding DNA: TGTGCCAGCAGCTTAATCCCCCTTTCCCAGGGGGCGGCGGGAGAGACCCAGTACTTC. Its protein product is CASSLIPLSQGAAGETQYF.

The rearrangement joins TRBV4-1 to TRBJ1-5, with D possibly TRBD1 on 5 matching bases. CDR3 length: 15 amino acids. Germline-derived CDR1 and CDR2 are MGHRA and YSYEKL. Trimming removed 1 base from V and 3 bases from J, with 10 bases in between. The CDR3 DNA is TGCGCCAGCAGCCAAGTCCAACAGGTCAATCAGCCCCAGCATTTT. Translating it yields CASSQVQQVNQPQHF.

This chain joins TRBV9 and TRBJ1-1; unclear D gene. Looked up from germline, CDR1 is SGDLS and CDR2 is YYNGEE. CDR3 length: 16 amino acids. V was shortened by 0 bases and J by 1 base, with 13 bases between the two germline ends. The CDR3 nucleotides are TGTGCCAGCAGCGTAGGGCCACATGCTTCGAACACTGAAGCTTTCTTT. Its protein product is CASSVGPHASNTEAFF.

The chain carries TRBV5-6 and TRBJ2-7; unclear D gene. The CDR3 is 17 amino acids. Germline CDR1 and CDR2: SGHDT and YYEEEE. Trimming removed 3 bases at V and 2 bases at J, with 21 bases between. CDR3 sequence reads: CASSSWDGPSAPYEQYF. Written as DNA, the CDR3 is TGTGCCAGCAGCTCCTGGGATGGGCCCTCCGCCCCCTACGAGCAGTACTTC.

The chain has TRBV7-9 and TRBJ1-4; no definite D call. Trimming cost V 2 bases and J 2 bases, with 6 bases left between them. The CDR3 contains 14 residues. Germline V gene sequence: CDR1 SEHNR, CDR2 FQNEAQ (reference sequence). The CDR3 reads CASSLTGTNEKLFF. In DNA, the CDR3 is TGTGCCAGCAGCTTAACGGGCACTAATGAAAAACTGTTTTTT.

The chain joins TRBV6-6 to TRBJ2-3; a weak D match, TRBD2 (6 bases). The CDR3 is 9 residues long. Germline CDR1 MNHNY, CDR2 SVGAGI (reference sequence). The CDR3 sequence: CGAGDTQYF. CDR3 nucleotide sequence: TGTGGAGCGGGAGATACGCAGTATTTT.

CDR3 in amino acids: CASSIIRGLYNEQFF. The CDR3 DNA is TGTGCCAGTAGTATAATCAGGGGACTCTACAATGAGCAGTTCTTC. The chain carries TRBV19 and TRBJ2-1; D may be TRBD1 or TRBD2 (6 bases each). Germline CDR1 and CDR2: LNHDA and SQIVND (reference sequence). The V and J ends lost 2 bases and 3 bases respectively, with 11 bases between them. This CDR3 is 15 amino acids long.